The rows below give T cell receptor beta chains drawn from one sample of a study of molecular identifiers for immune sequencing clone quantification. MiXCR, run by TCRdb on the PCR reads, gives a single entry per CDR3 protein. Here the sample spans 50,000 to 70,000 distinct CDR3 sequences, about a fifth being singletons. Source material: naive CD8+ T cells from blood, with Jurkat cell RNA spiked in. These receptors were obtained from a human donor in good health. Some libraries in this study had Jurkat cell RNA spiked in. The CDR3 runs from the conserved cysteine through the conserved F or W. Each record gives: CDR3 length, D gene, J gene, V gene, clone size, CDR3 protein, CDR3 DNA. The D gene is left open where the match is weak. Size tells how often a clone was seen (once, few, many) or the class of an expanded clone, and some rows leave it out.

len: 15
d_gene: .
j_gene: TRBJ1-6
v_gene: TRBV4-1
abundance: many
CDR3aa: CASSHVPRNQSPLHF
CDR3nt: TGCGCCAGCAGCCACGTACCACGGAACCAATCACCCCTCCACTTT

len: 15
d_gene: .
j_gene: TRBJ2-1
v_gene: TRBV10-3
abundance: .
CDR3aa: CAVSESGLPYNEQFF
CDR3nt: TGTGCCGTCAGTGAGTCGGGACTTCCCTACAATGAGCAGTTCTTC

len: 15
d_gene: TRBD1
j_gene: TRBJ2-3
v_gene: TRBV7-9
abundance: many
CDR3aa: CASSTGTASTDTQYF
CDR3nt: TGTGCCAGCAGCACCGGGACAGCCAGCACAGATACGCAGTATTTT

len: 14
d_gene: .
j_gene: TRBJ1-1
v_gene: TRBV11-2
abundance: many
CDR3aa: CASSLVAQGGSAFF
CDR3nt: TGTGCCAGCAGCTTAGTCGCTCAGGGAGGCTCGGCTTTCTTT

len: 15
d_gene: TRBD1
j_gene: TRBJ2-1
v_gene: TRBV11-2
abundance: many
CDR3aa: CASSPGQGGIDEQFF
CDR3nt: TGTGCCAGCAGCCCCGGACAGGGGGGTATCGATGAGCAGTTCTTC

len: 12
d_gene: .
j_gene: TRBJ2-1
v_gene: TRBV2
abundance: many
CDR3aa: CASSGDRNEQFF
CDR3nt: TGTGCCAGCAGTGGGGACCGCAATGAGCAGTTCTTC

len: 12
d_gene: .
j_gene: TRBJ1-1
v_gene: TRBV2
abundance: few
CDR3aa: CASDSGNTEAFF
CDR3nt: TGTGCCAGCGATTCGGGGAATACTGAAGCTTTCTTT

len: 14
d_gene: .
j_gene: TRBJ2-7
v_gene: TRBV9
abundance: .
CDR3aa: CASSVDWVSYEQYF
CDR3nt: TGTGCCAGCAGCGTAGACTGGGTCTCCTACGAGCAGTACTTC

len: 15
d_gene: .
j_gene: TRBJ2-7
v_gene: TRBV4-3
abundance: .
CDR3aa: CASSQEGESLYEQYF
CDR3nt: TGCGCCAGCAGCCAAGAGGGGGAGTCCTTATACGAGCAGTACTTC

len: 15
d_gene: TRBD1
j_gene: TRBJ2-7
v_gene: TRBV7-9
abundance: many
CDR3aa: CASSPRDRSSYEQYF
CDR3nt: TGTGCCAGCAGCCCCAGGGACAGATCATCCTACGAGCAGTACTTC

len: 15
d_gene: .
j_gene: TRBJ2-7
v_gene: TRBV29-1
abundance: .
CDR3aa: CSVEANLDSSYEQYF
CDR3nt: TGCAGCGTTGAAGCCAACCTGGACAGTTCCTACGAGCAGTACTTC

len: 16
d_gene: TRBD2
j_gene: TRBJ2-1
v_gene: TRBV7-9
abundance: many
CDR3aa: CASSSGTSGRKYEQFF
CDR3nt: TGTGCCAGCAGTTCCGGGACTAGCGGGAGGAAGTATGAGCAGTTCTTC

len: 15
d_gene: .
j_gene: TRBJ1-1
v_gene: TRBV12-3/TRBV12-4
abundance: many
CDR3aa: CASSFVQGIDTEAFF
CDR3nt: TGTGCCAGCAGTTTTGTCCAGGGGATAGATACTGAAGCTTTCTTT

len: 16
d_gene: .
j_gene: TRBJ2-1
v_gene: TRBV14
abundance: many
CDR3aa: CASSQDQGRPYNEQFF
CDR3nt: TGTGCCAGCAGCCAAGACCAAGGGCGCCCCTACAATGAGCAGTTCTTC

len: 17
d_gene: TRBD2
j_gene: TRBJ2-5
v_gene: TRBV28
abundance: many
CDR3aa: CASSPGTSGTYQETQYF
CDR3nt: TGTGCCAGCAGTCCAGGGACTAGCGGGACATACCAAGAGACCCAGTACTTC

len: 14
d_gene: .
j_gene: TRBJ2-1
v_gene: TRBV24-1
abundance: many
CDR3aa: CATSGRLKGNEQFF
CDR3nt: TGTGCCACCAGTGGGCGACTTAAGGGTAATGAGCAGTTCTTC

len: 12
d_gene: .
j_gene: TRBJ2-7
v_gene: TRBV5-4
abundance: many
CDR3aa: CASSLAGTEQYF
CDR3nt: TGTGCCAGCAGCTTGGCCGGGACCGAGCAGTACTTC

len: 18
d_gene: .
j_gene: TRBJ1-5
v_gene: TRBV3-1
abundance: many
CDR3aa: CASSQGGAGRFGNQPQHF
CDR3nt: TGTGCCAGCAGCCAAGGAGGGGCAGGGCGTTTTGGCAATCAGCCCCAGCATTTT

len: 15
d_gene: .
j_gene: TRBJ1-5
v_gene: TRBV28
abundance: many
CDR3aa: CASSLGPLSNQPQHF
CDR3nt: TGTGCCAGCAGCCTCGGACCGCTTAGCAATCAGCCCCAGCATTTT

len: 17
d_gene: .
j_gene: TRBJ1-2
v_gene: TRBV14
abundance: many
CDR3aa: CASSLSTGPNTHYGYTF
CDR3nt: TGTGCCAGCAGCCTCTCGACAGGACCAAATACTCACTATGGCTACACCTTC

len: 14
d_gene: TRBD1
j_gene: TRBJ2-3
v_gene: TRBV6-1
abundance: .
CDR3aa: CASSPDRATDTQYF
CDR3nt: TGTGCCAGCAGCCCGGACAGGGCCACAGATACGCAGTATTTT

len: 13
d_gene: .
j_gene: TRBJ2-1
v_gene: TRBV27
abundance: few
CDR3aa: CASSPPNHNEQFF
CDR3nt: TGTGCCAGCTCGCCCCCTAACCACAATGAGCAGTTCTTC

len: 16
d_gene: TRBD2
j_gene: TRBJ2-1
v_gene: TRBV7-9
abundance: many
CDR3aa: CASSYTTGGPLNEQFF
CDR3nt: TGTGCCAGCAGCTATACAACGGGAGGGCCTTTAAATGAGCAGTTCTTC

len: 17
d_gene: TRBD1
j_gene: TRBJ2-2
v_gene: TRBV7-8
abundance: .
CDR3aa: CASSLETGDRVTGELFF
CDR3nt: TGTGCCAGCAGCTTAGAGACGGGGGACAGGGTCACCGGGGAGCTGTTTTTT

len: 15
d_gene: .
j_gene: TRBJ1-1
v_gene: TRBV27
abundance: many
CDR3aa: CASSLRPALNTEAFF
CDR3nt: TGTGCCAGCAGTTTAAGGCCAGCCTTAAACACTGAAGCTTTCTTT

len: 14
d_gene: .
j_gene: TRBJ2-3
v_gene: TRBV18
abundance: many
CDR3aa: CASSRVGWTDTQYF
CDR3nt: TGTGCCAGCTCACGAGTAGGGTGGACAGATACGCAGTATTTT

len: 16
d_gene: TRBD2
j_gene: TRBJ2-1
v_gene: TRBV20-1
abundance: few
CDR3aa: CSATPGERESYNEQFF
CDR3nt: TGCAGTGCGACCCCCGGGGAGCGGGAGTCCTACAATGAGCAGTTCTTC

len: 16
d_gene: TRBD2
j_gene: TRBJ2-1
v_gene: TRBV9
abundance: .
CDR3aa: CASSLIAGGAYNEQFF
CDR3nt: TGTGCCAGCAGCCTGATAGCGGGAGGGGCCTACAATGAGCAGTTCTTC

len: 20
d_gene: .
j_gene: TRBJ2-3
v_gene: TRBV28
abundance: many
CDR3aa: CASSSRIIYRQSRSTDTQYF
CDR3nt: TGTGCCAGCAGTTCCCGCATCATATACCGACAGAGCAGAAGCACAGATACGCAGTATTTT

len: 18
d_gene: .
j_gene: TRBJ2-3
v_gene: TRBV11-2
abundance: many
CDR3aa: CASSLDPLYVDRTDTQYF
CDR3nt: TGTGCCAGCAGCTTAGATCCCCTTTACGTAGACCGCACAGATACGCAGTATTTT

len: 16
d_gene: .
j_gene: TRBJ2-1
v_gene: TRBV3-1
abundance: .
CDR3aa: CASSQVPRVPHNEQFF
CDR3nt: TGTGCCAGCAGCCAAGTCCCTCGTGTTCCCCACAATGAGCAGTTCTTC

len: 14
d_gene: TRBD1
j_gene: TRBJ2-7
v_gene: TRBV27
abundance: few
CDR3aa: CASSQGTGEYEQYF
CDR3nt: TGTGCCAGCAGTCAGGGGACAGGGGAATACGAGCAGTACTTC

len: 15
d_gene: .
j_gene: TRBJ1-5
v_gene: TRBV19
abundance: many
CDR3aa: CASSIWDEDGQPQHF
CDR3nt: TGTGCCAGTAGTATATGGGACGAGGACGGTCAGCCCCAGCATTTT

len: 17
d_gene: TRBD1
j_gene: TRBJ2-7
v_gene: TRBV20-1
abundance: many
CDR3aa: CSATTIFGQGLPGEQYF
CDR3nt: TGCAGTGCTACTACCATCTTTGGACAGGGCCTTCCGGGTGAGCAGTACTTC

len: 13
d_gene: .
j_gene: TRBJ2-2
v_gene: TRBV19
abundance: .
CDR3aa: CASSDRNTGELFF
CDR3nt: TGTGCCAGTTCGGACAGGAACACCGGGGAGCTGTTTTTT

len: 17
d_gene: TRBD2
j_gene: TRBJ2-3
v_gene: TRBV11-1
abundance: few
CDR3aa: CASSLESLREGPDTQYF
CDR3nt: TGTGCCAGCAGCTTAGAAAGCTTGCGGGAGGGCCCAGATACGCAGTATTTT

len: 15
d_gene: .
j_gene: TRBJ1-5
v_gene: TRBV6-6
abundance: many
CDR3aa: CASKYLGDSNQPQHF
CDR3nt: TGTGCCAGCAAGTACCTTGGCGATAGCAATCAGCCCCAGCATTTT

len: 11
d_gene: .
j_gene: TRBJ1-1
v_gene: TRBV29-1
abundance: many
CDR3aa: CSAPDRVEAFF
CDR3nt: TGCAGCGCCCCGGATCGTGTTGAAGCTTTCTTT

len: 16
d_gene: .
j_gene: TRBJ2-2
v_gene: TRBV5-1
abundance: many
CDR3aa: CASSLEAGANTGELFF
CDR3nt: TGCGCCAGCAGCTTGGAGGCAGGAGCGAACACCGGGGAGCTGTTTTTT